The clone carrying this TCR beta chain has ten or more counts. Its target is not known. At one boundary the junction diverges from the germline segment, which might be a read error. Newly diagnosed, the hyperthyroidism patients had under 2 months' duration and were aged 18 to 65. This specimen comes from a study of Graves' ophthalmopathy and Graves' hyperthyroidism. Background on the study: Hyperthyroidism was classified as stable if no ophthalmopathy occurred within 18 months of follow-up.

Per the germline V gene, CDR1 is LGHNA and CDR2 is YNFKEQ. This CDR3 contains 16 residues. Transcripts of RNA were the source for amplifying TCR beta CDR3 regions. HTBI primers were employed in first-round RT-PCR, then a second-round multiplex PCR followed. TCRdb analysed the multiplex PCR reads with MiXCR anew, one entry per CDR3 protein. This table holds around 1,000,000 distinct CDR3 sequences, around a third found once. Study results and caveats: Most clonotypes expanded in thyroid above 0.001 frequency were present in blood too.

The chain employs TRBV4-2 and TRBJ2-5, with no clear D. The receptor comes from an adult man with Graves' hyperthyroidism. Sequencing input: peripheral blood or thyroid tissue (not recorded which). CDR3 amino acids: CASSQDLGLGSETQYF. The DNA for the CDR3 is TGCGCCAGCAGCCAAGATCTGGGTTTAGGGTCAGAGACCCAGTACTTC.